This T cell receptor (beta chain) was identified during a study of monozygotic twins with inflammatory bowel disease. TCRdb derives one entry per CDR3 protein from the 5' RACE reads, leaving out DNA. The listing records some 160,000 distinct CDR3 sequences. CDR1 SEHNR and CDR2 FQNEAQ come from the germline V gene (reference sequence). The CDR3 is made up of 14 amino acids. The TCR sequence derives from a human donor with ulcerative colitis or Crohn's disease, or a healthy co-twin of an affected twin (not recorded which). The rearrangement uses TRBV7-9 and TRBJ2-7; TCRdb calls TRBD2, which cannot be checked without DNA. Sequencing was done on a sample of blood. The CDR3 sequence: CASSLAGLVNEQNF.